Listed below are T cell receptor beta chains from one sample, sequenced in a study of identical twins. From the 5' RACE reads, TCRdb called clonotypes with MiXCR, one entry per CDR3 protein. The table lists approximately 630,000 distinct CDR3 sequences, 7.1% of them singletons, with around 1.6% in the top ten. The sample was also reused in another study, on yellow fever vaccine responses in identical twins.

Sequenced input: PBMCs. The receptors here all came from a woman under 30 in good health. Both conserved end residues are part of each CDR3.

len: 13
j_gene: TRBJ1-5
v_gene: TRBV12-3/TRBV12-4
CDR3aa: CASTPEAGQPQHF

len: 16
j_gene: TRBJ2-1
v_gene: TRBV29-1
CDR3aa: CSVVGTSGTSYNEQFF

len: 12
j_gene: TRBJ1-3
v_gene: TRBV11-3
CDR3aa: CASSTSGNTIYF

len: 13
j_gene: TRBJ1-2
v_gene: TRBV20-1
CDR3aa: CSASAGTASGYTF

len: 13
j_gene: TRBJ2-1
v_gene: TRBV28
CDR3aa: CASSPRGQGDMFF

len: 13
j_gene: TRBJ1-5
v_gene: TRBV20-1
CDR3aa: CSATPGQVQPQHF

len: 12
j_gene: TRBJ1-5
v_gene: TRBV2
CDR3aa: CASYGEGQPQHF

len: 14
j_gene: TRBJ2-5
v_gene: TRBV5-6
CDR3aa: CASSVGETQETQYF

len: 14
j_gene: TRBJ1-2
v_gene: TRBV12-3/TRBV12-4
CDR3aa: CASRNPSDSPRYTF

len: 15
j_gene: TRBJ2-1
v_gene: TRBV6-2/TRBV6-3
CDR3aa: CASAPGGARHNEQFF

len: 15
j_gene: TRBJ2-4
v_gene: TRBV20-1
CDR3aa: CSARRNVLAKNIQYF

len: 15
j_gene: TRBJ2-5
v_gene: TRBV5-1
CDR3aa: CASSLGTVQQETQYF

len: 14
j_gene: TRBJ1-2
v_gene: TRBV7-9
CDR3aa: CASSPRESNYGYTF

len: 13
j_gene: TRBJ1-1
v_gene: TRBV12-3/TRBV12-4
CDR3aa: CASSFRQDTEAFF

len: 15
j_gene: TRBJ1-5
v_gene: TRBV7-8
CDR3aa: CASSLEADPNQPQHF

len: 15
j_gene: TRBJ1-2
v_gene: TRBV2
CDR3aa: CASSERRVLNYGYTF

len: 14
j_gene: TRBJ2-5
v_gene: TRBV4-1
CDR3aa: CASSQEGTEETQYF

len: 15
j_gene: TRBJ2-3
v_gene: TRBV7-9
CDR3aa: CASSTRDRATDTQYF

len: 16
j_gene: TRBJ2-2
v_gene: TRBV12-3/TRBV12-4
CDR3aa: CASSWGGGLNTGELFF

len: 15
j_gene: TRBJ1-2
v_gene: TRBV6-1
CDR3aa: CASSPRITEPYGYTF

len: 18
j_gene: TRBJ2-1
v_gene: TRBV24-1
CDR3aa: CATSDEATGTDPPREQFF

len: 14
j_gene: TRBJ2-7
v_gene: TRBV9
CDR3aa: CASSAAGQTDEQYF

len: 18
j_gene: TRBJ2-3
v_gene: TRBV20-1
CDR3aa: CCARRLAGGPIITDTQYF

len: 14
j_gene: TRBJ2-5
v_gene: TRBV29-1
CDR3aa: CSVIRQGNQETQYF

len: 14
j_gene: TRBJ2-3
v_gene: TRBV28
CDR3aa: CASSPTGGTDTQYF

len: 12
j_gene: TRBJ2-1
v_gene: TRBV7-2
CDR3aa: CASSLALAEQFF

len: 13
j_gene: TRBJ2-5
v_gene: TRBV7-9
CDR3aa: CASSPALKETQYF

len: 20
j_gene: TRBJ2-1
v_gene: TRBV14
CDR3aa: CASSLTGTSGRWVGSSEQFF

len: 15
j_gene: TRBJ2-5
v_gene: TRBV28
CDR3aa: CASSSTQGRGETQYF

len: 15
j_gene: TRBJ1-5
v_gene: TRBV4-1
CDR3aa: CASSQDPRGGQPQHF

len: 13
j_gene: TRBJ2-7
v_gene: TRBV20-1
CDR3aa: CSASTTANYEQYF

len: 15
j_gene: TRBJ2-2
v_gene: TRBV12-3/TRBV12-4
CDR3aa: CASSTKYRATGELFF

len: 15
j_gene: TRBJ2-1
v_gene: TRBV5-1
CDR3aa: CASSPQLGPDNEQFF